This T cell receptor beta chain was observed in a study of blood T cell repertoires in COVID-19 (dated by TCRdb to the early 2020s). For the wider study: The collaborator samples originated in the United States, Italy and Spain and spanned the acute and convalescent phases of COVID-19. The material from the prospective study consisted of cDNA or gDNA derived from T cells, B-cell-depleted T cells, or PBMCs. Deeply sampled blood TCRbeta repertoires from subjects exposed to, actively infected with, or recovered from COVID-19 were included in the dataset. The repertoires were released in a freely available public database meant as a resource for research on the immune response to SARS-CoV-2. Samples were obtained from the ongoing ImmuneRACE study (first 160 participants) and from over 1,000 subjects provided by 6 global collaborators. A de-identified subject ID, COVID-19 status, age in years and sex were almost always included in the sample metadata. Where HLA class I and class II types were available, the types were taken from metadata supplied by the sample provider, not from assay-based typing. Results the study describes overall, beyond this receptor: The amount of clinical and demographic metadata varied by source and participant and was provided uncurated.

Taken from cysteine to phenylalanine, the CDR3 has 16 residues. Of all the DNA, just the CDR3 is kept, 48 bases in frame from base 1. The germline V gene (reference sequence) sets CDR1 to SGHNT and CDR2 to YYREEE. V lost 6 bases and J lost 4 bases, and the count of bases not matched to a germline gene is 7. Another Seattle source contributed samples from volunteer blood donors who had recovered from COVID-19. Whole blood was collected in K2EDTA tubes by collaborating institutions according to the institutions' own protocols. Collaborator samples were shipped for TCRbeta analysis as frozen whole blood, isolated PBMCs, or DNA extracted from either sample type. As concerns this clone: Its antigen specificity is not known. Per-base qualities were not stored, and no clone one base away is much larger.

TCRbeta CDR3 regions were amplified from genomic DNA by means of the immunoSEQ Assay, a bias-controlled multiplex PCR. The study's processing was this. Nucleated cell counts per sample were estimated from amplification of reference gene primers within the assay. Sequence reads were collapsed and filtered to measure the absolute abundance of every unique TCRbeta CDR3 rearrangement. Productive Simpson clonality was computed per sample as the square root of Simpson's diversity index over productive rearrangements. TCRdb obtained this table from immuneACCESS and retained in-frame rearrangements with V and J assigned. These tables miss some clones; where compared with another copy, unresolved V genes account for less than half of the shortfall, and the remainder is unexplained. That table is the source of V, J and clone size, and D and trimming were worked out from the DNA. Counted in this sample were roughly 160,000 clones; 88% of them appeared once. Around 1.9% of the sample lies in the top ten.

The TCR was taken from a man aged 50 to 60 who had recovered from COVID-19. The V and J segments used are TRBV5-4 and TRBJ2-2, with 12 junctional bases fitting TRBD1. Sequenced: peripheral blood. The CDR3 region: CASTFRDRGPTGELFF. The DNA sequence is TGTGCCAGCACCTTCCGGGACAGGGGGCCCACCGGGGAGCTGTTTTTT.